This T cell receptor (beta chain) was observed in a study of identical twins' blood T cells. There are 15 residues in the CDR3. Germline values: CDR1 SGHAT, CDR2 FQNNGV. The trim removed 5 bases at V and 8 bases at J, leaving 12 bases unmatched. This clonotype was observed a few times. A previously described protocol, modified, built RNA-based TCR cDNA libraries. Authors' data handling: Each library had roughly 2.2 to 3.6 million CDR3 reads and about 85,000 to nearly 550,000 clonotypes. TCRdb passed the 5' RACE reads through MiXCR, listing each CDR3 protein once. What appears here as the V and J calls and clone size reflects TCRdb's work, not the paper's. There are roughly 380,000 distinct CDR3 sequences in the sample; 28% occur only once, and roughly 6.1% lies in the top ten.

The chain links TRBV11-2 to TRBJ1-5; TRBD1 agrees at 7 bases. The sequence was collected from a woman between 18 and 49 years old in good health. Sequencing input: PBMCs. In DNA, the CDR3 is TGTGCCAGCAGCGCCCCAACCGGGACAGTGAAGCCCCAGCATTTT. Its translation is CASSAPTGTVKPQHF.